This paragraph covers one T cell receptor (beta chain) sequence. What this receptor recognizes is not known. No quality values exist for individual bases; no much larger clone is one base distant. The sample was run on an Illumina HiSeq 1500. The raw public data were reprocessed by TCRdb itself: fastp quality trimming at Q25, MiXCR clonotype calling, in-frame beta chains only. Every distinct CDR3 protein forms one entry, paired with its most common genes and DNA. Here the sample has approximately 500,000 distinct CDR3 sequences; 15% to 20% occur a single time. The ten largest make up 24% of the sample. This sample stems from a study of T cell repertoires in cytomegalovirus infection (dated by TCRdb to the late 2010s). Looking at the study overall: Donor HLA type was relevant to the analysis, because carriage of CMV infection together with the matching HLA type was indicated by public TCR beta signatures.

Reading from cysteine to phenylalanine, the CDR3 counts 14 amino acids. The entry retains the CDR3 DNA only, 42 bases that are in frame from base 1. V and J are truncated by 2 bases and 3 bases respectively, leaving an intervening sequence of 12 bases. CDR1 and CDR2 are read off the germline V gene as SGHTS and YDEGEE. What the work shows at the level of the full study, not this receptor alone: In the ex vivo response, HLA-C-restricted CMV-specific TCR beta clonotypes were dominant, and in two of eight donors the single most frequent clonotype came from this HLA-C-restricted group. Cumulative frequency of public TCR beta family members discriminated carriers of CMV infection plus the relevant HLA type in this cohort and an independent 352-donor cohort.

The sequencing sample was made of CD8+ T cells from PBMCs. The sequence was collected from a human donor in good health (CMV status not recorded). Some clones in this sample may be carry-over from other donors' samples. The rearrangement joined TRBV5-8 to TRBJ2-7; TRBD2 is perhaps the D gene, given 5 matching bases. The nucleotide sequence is TGTGCCAGCAGCTTACGGCGGAGGATCTACGAGCAGTACTTC. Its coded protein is CASSLRRRIYEQYF.